These T cell receptor beta chains were read from a single sample in a study of T cells in Graves' hyperthyroidism and ophthalmopathy. Each CDR3 protein is one row after TCRdb ran MiXCR on the multiplex PCR reads. The table records hundreds of thousands of distinct CDR3 sequences, roughly 15% of them present only once. Sequenced material: blood. Every receptor here comes from a woman between 50 and 59 years old with Graves' ophthalmopathy. CDR3s include the opening cysteine and the closing phenylalanine or tryptophan. D genes are given only for firm matches.

length: 14
D: TRBD1
V: TRBV9
J: TRBJ2-7
CDR3: CASSVATGEYEQYF

length: 19
D: TRBD2
V: TRBV4-2
J: TRBJ2-3
CDR3: CASSPYELAGGTSTDTQYF

length: 16
D: TRBD2
V: TRBV7-9
J: TRBJ2-2
CDR3: CASSYLAGGLGGELFF

length: 13
D: NA
V: TRBV28
J: TRBJ2-1
CDR3: CASSLPIRNEQFF

length: 16
D: NA
V: TRBV6-5
J: TRBJ1-6
CDR3: CASSYRSPGANSPLHF

length: 15
D: TRBD2
V: TRBV7-3
J: TRBJ2-7
CDR3: CASSQSGLAGAEQYF

length: 15
D: NA
V: TRBV6-1
J: TRBJ2-1
CDR3: CASSDFSGVRNEQFF

length: 14
D: NA
V: TRBV5-1
J: TRBJ1-3
CDR3: CASSLVGSGNTIYF

length: 15
D: TRBD2
V: TRBV7-2
J: TRBJ2-5
CDR3: CASSGLAGNQETQYF

length: 15
D: TRBD1
V: TRBV14
J: TRBJ1-2
CDR3: CASSQRTGEVRGYTF

length: 14
D: NA
V: TRBV19
J: TRBJ1-1
CDR3: CASSIGQLNTEAFF

length: 15
D: TRBD1
V: TRBV30
J: TRBJ2-3
CDR3: CAWSVGTVSTDTQYF

length: 14
D: NA
V: TRBV11-3
J: TRBJ1-2
CDR3: CASSKSRDMDDYTF

length: 16
D: NA
V: TRBV7-9
J: TRBJ2-5
CDR3: CASSLRRGVDQETQYF

length: 15
D: NA
V: TRBV5-1
J: TRBJ2-5
CDR3: CASSLSRRVGETQYF

length: 12
D: TRBD1
V: TRBV30
J: TRBJ1-2
CDR3: CAWSGDRNGYTF

length: 13
D: NA
V: TRBV28
J: TRBJ2-2
CDR3: CASSPPQIGELFF

length: 12
D: NA
V: TRBV7-9
J: TRBJ2-5
CDR3: CASSLPEETQYF

length: 15
D: NA
V: TRBV12-3/TRBV12-4
J: TRBJ2-6
CDR3: CASSLATPGANVLTF

length: 14
D: NA
V: TRBV11-1
J: TRBJ2-1
CDR3: CASSLVLGQPKQFF

length: 13
D: NA
V: TRBV5-8
J: TRBJ1-1
CDR3: CASSDYRNTEAFF

length: 15
D: TRBD1
V: TRBV30
J: TRBJ1-2
CDR3: CAWSPGQGNPDGYTF